This T cell receptor beta chain comes out of a study of CD4 T cells in relation to SARS-CoV-2 and coronaviruses. Study-level background: ViraFEST: approximately ten-day antigen culture of PBMCs, then TCR beta CDR3 sequencing.

The V and J ends lost 6 bases and 4 bases respectively, with 24 bases between them. From germline, CDR1 is MNHEY and CDR2 SMNVEV (reference sequence). This CDR3 has 17 amino acids. CD4+ T cells from unexposed donors were obtained before the COVID-19 pandemic (2011-2018). The cells were cultured for less than twelve days before CD4+ T cells were isolated. As cell numbers allowed, unexposed-donor CD4+ T cells faced SARS-CoV-2 S/N and four cold-coronavirus spikes. Assay: immunoSEQ multiplex PCR; the TCRdb copy retains only in-frame clones and omits some. The top ten clones hold around 9.3% of a sample with about 26,000 clones, about three quarters of them seen once. As for this clone: Antigen specificity is unknown.

General study results and limits: Monoreactive clones expanded significantly more to SARS-CoV-2 than crossreactive clones did.

The genes are TRBV27 and TRBJ1-2; tentatively, D is TRBD1 (6 bases). The sequencing input was CD4+ T cells from PBMCs, cultured in vitro. The sequence came from a human donor in good health. The CDR3 bases are TGTGCCAGCAGCTCCCAACCCTCGAACAGGGAGGTCTATGGCTACACCTTC. This translates into CASSSQPSNREVYGYTF.